The sequence of this T cell receptor beta chain was determined in a study of blood T cell repertoires in COVID-19. Participants, 18 to 89 years old, spanned 24 US areas. Clinical histories supplied by participants themselves formed the basis of cohort assignment. J was trimmed by 9 bases and V by 5 bases; bases with no gene match: 11. Germline CDR1 and CDR2: SNHLY and FYNNEI. The CDR3 runs to 16 residues. As handled by the study authors: Amplifying reference gene primers gave estimates of nucleated cell counts. Clones were sequenced by immunoSEQ multiplex PCR, and TCRdb holds only the in-frame ones, with some missing. V and J calls and clone size are as listed in that table; D and trimming were resolved from the DNA. The sample lists around 310,000 clones; approximately 89% were seen once.

What was sequenced was PBMCs or T cells enriched from blood (not recorded which). The receptor comes from a woman in her 30s who had recovered from COVID-19. The rearrangement joins TRBV2 to TRBJ2-1; TRBD2 matches at 12 bases. CDR3 bases: TGTGCCAGCAGTTCACCGGGACTAGCGGGTAGCGGTGAGCAGTTCTTC. Its protein is CASSSPGLAGSGEQFF.